The clone carrying this TCR beta chain showed up just a few times. Its target is not known. This sample was included in a study of response to subunit inactivated influenza vaccine. Via MiXCR, TCRdb re-called the RT-PCR reads, giving one row per CDR3 protein. This sample has 150,000 to 200,000 distinct CDR3 sequences, with approximately 12% found just once. This CDR3 contains 16 residues. The V and J ends lost 6 bases and 8 bases, in that order; junction bases with no gene match: 9. Findings and limits, study-wide: The authors proposed limited new T cell recruitment per seasonal influenza vaccination.

The data were also submitted as part of a second study, on T cells expressing NK-cell markers. That work states: UMI-tagged 5'RACE template switching yielded the TCR beta cDNA.

The material sequenced was CD8+ T cells sorted from PBMCs, taken 11 to 12 days after vaccination. This chain connects TRBV12-3 or TRBV12-4 to TRBJ1-6; TRBD1 aligns across 11 bases. The clonotype originates from a man aged 50-60 years who received an inactivated influenza vaccine. This CDR3 reads CASSPLGQGGYSPLHF. The CDR3 bases are TGTGCCAGCAGCCCCCTGGGACAGGGGGGGTATTCACCCCTCCACTTT.